This entry is about one TCR beta chain. Its antigen is not known. These data originate in a study of T cells after yellow fever vaccination. Study-level results: Most primary-vaccination clones recurred post-booster (approximately 95% CD4, 85% to 90% CD8). A weaker secondary response peaked on day 5, the primary on day 15. Highly abundant clonotypes carried over from the bulk population could end up in FACS-sorted repertoires as contaminants.

This CDR3 has 16 residues. Germline loops: CDR1 SEHNR, CDR2 FQNEAQ (reference sequence). Trimming at V came to 2 bases and at J to 6 bases, leaving 6 bases not matched to a gene. A process of 5'RACE template switching, which added a universal primer site and UMIs, was used to make TCR cDNA. TCRdb processed the 5' RACE reads anew with MiXCR; each CDR3 protein has one entry. The data hold 400,000 to 450,000 distinct CDR3 sequences, with 18% observed a single time. The sequencing used PBMCs, collected before the yellow fever booster vaccination. The TCR originated in a man younger than 30 who received the YFV17D yellow fever vaccine. This sequence joins TRBV7-9 and TRBJ2-2; 10 bases agree with TRBD1. The CDR3 sequence is CASSLRDRGPAGELFF. In nucleotides, the CDR3 is TGTGCCAGCAGCTTACGGGACAGGGGACCGGCCGGGGAGCTGTTTTTT.